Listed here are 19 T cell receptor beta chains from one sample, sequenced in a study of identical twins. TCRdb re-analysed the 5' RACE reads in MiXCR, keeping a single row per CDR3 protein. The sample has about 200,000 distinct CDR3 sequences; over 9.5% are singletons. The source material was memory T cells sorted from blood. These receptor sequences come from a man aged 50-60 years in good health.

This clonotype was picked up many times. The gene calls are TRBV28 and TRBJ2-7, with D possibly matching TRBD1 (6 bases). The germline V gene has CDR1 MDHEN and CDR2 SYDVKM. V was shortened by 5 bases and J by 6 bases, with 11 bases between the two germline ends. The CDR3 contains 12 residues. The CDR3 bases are TGTGCCAGCAGTGGGGGCATTTCCGAGCAGTACTTC. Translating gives CASSGGISEQYF.

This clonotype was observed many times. CDR3 DNA sequence: TGTGCCAGCGGGCTAGCGGGAGGGGGGGCAGATACGCAGTATTTT. This gives the protein CASGLAGGGADTQYF. The J gene is TRBJ2-3, the V gene TRBV7-2; TRBD2 agrees at 12 bases. V trimming: 8 bases; J trimming: 4 bases; junction bases outside the gene matches: 7. The CDR3 has 15 residues. The germline CDR1 and CDR2 sequences are SGHTA and FQGNSA.

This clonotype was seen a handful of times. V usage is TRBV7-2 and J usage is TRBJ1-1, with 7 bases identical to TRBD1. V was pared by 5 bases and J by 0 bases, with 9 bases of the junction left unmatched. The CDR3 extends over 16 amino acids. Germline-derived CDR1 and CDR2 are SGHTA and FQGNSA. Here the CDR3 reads CASSINPGGMNTEAFF. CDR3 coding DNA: TGTGCCAGCAGCATAAATCCAGGGGGGATGAACACTGAAGCTTTCTTT.

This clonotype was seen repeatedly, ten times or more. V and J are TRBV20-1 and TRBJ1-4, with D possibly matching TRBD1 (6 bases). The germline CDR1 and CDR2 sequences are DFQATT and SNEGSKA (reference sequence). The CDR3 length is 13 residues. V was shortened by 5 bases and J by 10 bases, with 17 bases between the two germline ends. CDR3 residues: CSALPTGQTKLFF. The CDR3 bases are TGCAGTGCTCTCCCGACAGGACAAACAAAACTGTTTTTT.

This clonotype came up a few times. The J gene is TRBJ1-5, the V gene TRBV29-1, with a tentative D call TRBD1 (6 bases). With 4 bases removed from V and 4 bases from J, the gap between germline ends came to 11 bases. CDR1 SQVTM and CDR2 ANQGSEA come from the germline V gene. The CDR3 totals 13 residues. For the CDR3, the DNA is TGCAGCGTTGGGGGGACACGAAATCAGCCCCAGCATTTT. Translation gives CSVGGTRNQPQHF.

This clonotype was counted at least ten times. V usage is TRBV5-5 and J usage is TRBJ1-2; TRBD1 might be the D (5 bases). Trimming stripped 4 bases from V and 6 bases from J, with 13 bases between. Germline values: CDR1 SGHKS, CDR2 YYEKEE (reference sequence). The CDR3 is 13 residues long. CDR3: CASSPPDRNGYTF. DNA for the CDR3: TGTGCCAGCAGCCCACCAGACAGAAATGGCTACACCTTC. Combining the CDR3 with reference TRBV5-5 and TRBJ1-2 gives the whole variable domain DAGVTQSPTHLIKTRGQQVTLRCSPISGHKSVSWYQQVLGQGPQFIFQYYEKEERGRGNFPDRFSARQFPNYSSELNVNALLLGDSALYLCASSPPDRNGYTFGSGTRLTVV.

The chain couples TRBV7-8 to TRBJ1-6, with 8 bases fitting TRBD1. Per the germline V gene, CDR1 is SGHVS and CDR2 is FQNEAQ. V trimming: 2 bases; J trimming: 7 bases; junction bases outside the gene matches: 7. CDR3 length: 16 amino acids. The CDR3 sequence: CASSLIQGDINSPLHF. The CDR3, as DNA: TGTGCCAGCAGCTTAATACAGGGGGACATAAATTCACCCCTCCACTTT.

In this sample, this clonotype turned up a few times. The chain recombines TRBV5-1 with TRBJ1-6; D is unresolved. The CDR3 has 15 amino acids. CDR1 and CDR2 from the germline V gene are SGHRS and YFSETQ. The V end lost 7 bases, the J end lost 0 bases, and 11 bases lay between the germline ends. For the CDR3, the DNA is TGCGCCAGCGCGGACCGCGACTCCTATAATTCACCCCTCCACTTT. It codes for CASADRDSYNSPLHF.

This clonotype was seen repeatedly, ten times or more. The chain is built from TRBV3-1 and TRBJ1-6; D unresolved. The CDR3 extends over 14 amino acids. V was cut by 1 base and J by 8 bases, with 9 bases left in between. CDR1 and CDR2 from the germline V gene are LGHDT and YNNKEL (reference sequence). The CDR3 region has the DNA TGTGCCAGCAGCCAAGCGGGCGTTTATTCACCCCTCCACTTT. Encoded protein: CASSQAGVYSPLHF.

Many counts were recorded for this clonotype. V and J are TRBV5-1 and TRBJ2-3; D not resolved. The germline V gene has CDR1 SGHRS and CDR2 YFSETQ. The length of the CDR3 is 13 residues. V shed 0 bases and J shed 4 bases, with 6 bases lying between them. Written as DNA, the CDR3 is TGCGCCAGCAGCTTGGTTCAGGCAGATACGCAGTATTTT. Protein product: CASSLVQADTQYF.

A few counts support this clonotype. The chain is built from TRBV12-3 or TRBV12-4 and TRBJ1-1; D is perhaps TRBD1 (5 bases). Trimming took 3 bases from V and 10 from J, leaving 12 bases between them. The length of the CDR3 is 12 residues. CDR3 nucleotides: TGTGCCAGCAGTTTCTCCAGGGCGGGAGCTTTCTTT. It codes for CASSFSRAGAFF.

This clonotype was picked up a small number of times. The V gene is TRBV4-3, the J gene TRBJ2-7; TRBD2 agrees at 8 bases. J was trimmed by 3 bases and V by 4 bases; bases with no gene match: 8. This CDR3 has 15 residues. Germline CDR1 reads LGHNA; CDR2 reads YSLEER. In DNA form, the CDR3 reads TGCGCCAGCAGCCGCGGGCGGGGGGACAACTACGAGCAGTACTTC. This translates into CASSRGRGDNYEQYF.

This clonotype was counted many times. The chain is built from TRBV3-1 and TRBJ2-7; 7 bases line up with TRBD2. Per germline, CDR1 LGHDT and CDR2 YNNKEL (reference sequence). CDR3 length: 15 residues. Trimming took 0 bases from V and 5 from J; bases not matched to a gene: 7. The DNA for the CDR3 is TGTGCCAGCAGCCAAGATTTGCGGGAGTGGAACGAGCAGTACTTC. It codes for CASSQDLREWNEQYF.

The CDR3: CASSPDRDRGAREFF. For the CDR3, the DNA is TGTGCCAGCAGCCCGGACCGGGACAGGGGGGCCCGGGAGTTCTTC. This chain joins TRBV7-9 and TRBJ2-1, with 11 bases matching TRBD1. The CDR3 is 15 amino acids. Trimming took 5 bases from V and 14 from J; bases not matched to a gene: 14. Per the germline V gene, CDR1 is SEHNR and CDR2 is FQNEAQ (reference sequence).

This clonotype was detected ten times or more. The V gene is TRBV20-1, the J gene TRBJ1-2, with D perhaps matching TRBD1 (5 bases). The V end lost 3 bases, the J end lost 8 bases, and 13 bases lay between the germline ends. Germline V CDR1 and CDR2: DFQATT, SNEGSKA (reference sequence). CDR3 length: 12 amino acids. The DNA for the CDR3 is TGCAGTGCTAGCCCAGGGATAGGGGGCTACACCTTC. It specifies CSASPGIGGYTF.

For the CDR3, the DNA is TGCGCCAGCACCGCCGCCTTGACAGGGGCGGGCGGGGAGCTGTTTTTT. It is translated as CASTAALTGAGGELFF. The chain combines TRBV5-1 with TRBJ2-2, with 8 positions matching TRBD1. Trimming took 6 bases from V and 7 from J; bases not matched to a gene: 14. The CDR3 sequence is 16 residues long. The germline V gene has CDR1 SGHRS and CDR2 YFSETQ. Using reference TRBV5-1 and TRBJ2-2 for the parts outside the CDR3, the full variable domain is KAGVTQTPRYLIKTRGQQVTLSCSPISGHRSVSWYQQTPGQGLQFLFEYFSETQRNKGNFPGRFSGRQFSNSRSEMNVSTLELGDSALYLCASTAALTGAGGELFFGEGSRLTVL.

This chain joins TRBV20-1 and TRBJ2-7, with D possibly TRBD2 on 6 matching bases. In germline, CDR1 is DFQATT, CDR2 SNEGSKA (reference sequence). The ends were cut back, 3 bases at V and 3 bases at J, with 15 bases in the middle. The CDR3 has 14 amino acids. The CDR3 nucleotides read TGCAGTGCTAGGTCCGGGACGGGAGACTACGAGCAGTACTTC. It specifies CSARSGTGDYEQYF.

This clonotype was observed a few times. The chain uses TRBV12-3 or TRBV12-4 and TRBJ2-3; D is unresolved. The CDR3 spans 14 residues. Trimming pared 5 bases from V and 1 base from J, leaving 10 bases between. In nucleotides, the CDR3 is TGTGCCAGCAGTGTCGACTTTCGCACAGATACGCAGTATTTT. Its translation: CASSVDFRTDTQYF.

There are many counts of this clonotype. The CDR3 reads CASSLGQYNSPLHF. DNA of the CDR3: TGTGCCAGCAGCCTCGGACAGTATAATTCACCCCTCCACTTT. J is TRBJ1-6 and V is TRBV27; a weak D match, TRBD1 (6 bases). Trimming took 6 bases from V and 4 from J, leaving 10 bases between them. Per germline, CDR1 MNHEY and CDR2 SMNVEV (reference sequence). The CDR3 loop spans 14 amino acids.